The clone carrying this T cell receptor (beta chain) has a single count. Trimming pared 2 bases from V and 4 bases from J, leaving 11 bases between. This CDR3 comprises 14 residues. Germline loops: CDR1 SGHAT, CDR2 FQNNGV. TCRdb's table, derived via immunoSEQ multiplex PCR, lists solely in-frame clones and lacks some. The sample contains roughly 200,000 clones, 85% to 90% of which appear only once. This sample is drawn from a study of blood T cell repertoires in COVID-19. Sequencing used PBMCs or T cells enriched from blood (not recorded which). The rearrangement uses TRBV11-2 and TRBJ1-2, with D unclear. This sequence was found in a woman between 45 and 60 years old in a cohort exposed to, infected with or recovered from COVID-19 (not recorded which). The CDR3 protein is CASSLSDTAYGYTF. The CDR3 DNA reads TGTGCCAGCAGCTTATCCGACACAGCCTATGGCTACACCTTC.